This TCR beta chain was obtained from a study of early T cells in non-severe SARS-CoV-2 infection. Study-level information: Sequencing was performed on bulk RNA from unsorted whole blood, leaving chains unpaired.

Using its own MiXCR run on the 5' RACE reads, TCRdb lists one record per CDR3 protein. The sample includes some 66,000 distinct CDR3 sequences, under 15% of them seen just once. CDR1 and CDR2 from the germline V gene are SEHNR and FQNEAQ (reference sequence). Trimming removed 1 base at V and 5 bases at J, with 9 bases between. The CDR3 length is 14 residues. Source material: whole blood. The receptor was isolated from an adult who was a healthcare worker with PCR-confirmed SARS-CoV-2 infection or an uninfected control (not recorded which). The V gene is TRBV7-9, the J gene TRBJ2-1; weak D call: TRBD1 (6 bases). The CDR3 coding sequence is TGTGCCAGCAGCTTAGACAGGGACCACAATGAGCAGTTCTTC. It encodes CASSLDRDHNEQFF.